The present entry profiles one T cell receptor (beta chain) with its context. Some clones are missing from TCRdb's copy, which holds only in-frame ones; the method was immunoSEQ multiplex PCR. The table records 400,000 to 550,000 clones, around 80% of them present only once. The data originate from a study of shared clonotypes between healthy human individuals. There are 15 residues in the CDR3. Germline V gene data show CDR1 as SGHTA and CDR2 as FQGNSA. V was shortened by 6 bases and J by 0 bases, with 11 bases between the two germline ends. The chain carries TRBV7-2 and TRBJ2-2, with D unresolved. Sequenced: PBMCs. The TCR comes from a woman aged 40-49 years in good health. Some clones in this sample may be carry-over from other donors' samples. The CDR3 nucleotides read TGTGCCAGCAGTATCCGAGACCCGAACACCGGGGAGCTGTTTTTT. Amino acid sequence: CASSIRDPNTGELFF.